This T cell receptor (beta chain) appears in the sequencing data of a study of cytomegalovirus exposure and HLA in healthy donors. With 60 Vbeta and 13 Jbeta primers, the PCR was carried out. Method: immunoSEQ multiplex PCR; TCRdb's copy keeps in-frame clones and lacks some. The sample contains 30,000 to 40,000 clones, around 68% of which appear only once. CDR1 and CDR2 (germline): KGHSH, LQKENI. CDR3 size: 17 residues. Trimming pared 1 base from V and 2 bases from J, leaving 17 bases between. The chain is built from TRBV18 and TRBJ1-1; D possibly corresponds to TRBD1 (6 bases). Sequencing used PBMCs. The receptor was isolated from a middle-aged man in good health and CMV-seronegative. DNA for the CDR3: TGTGCCAGCTCACCACGGGGGCTGGGGGATGTCAACACTGAAGCTTTCTTT. This codes for CASSPRGLGDVNTEAFF.